The rows below give T cell receptor beta chains drawn from one sample of a study of blood T cells in healthy people across ages. TCRdb ran MiXCR on the 5' RACE reads and lists one entry per CDR3 protein. This table holds fewer than 800,000 distinct CDR3 sequences, around 25% found once. A further study also used this sample, focusing on T cells of mothers and their children.

Sequenced input: blood. These TCRs come from a boy between 5 and 17 years old in good health. The CDR3 runs from the conserved cysteine through the conserved F or W. The D gene is left open where the match is weak. The size field is filled for only some rows; it gives once, few, many or a size class.

clone_size j_call v_call d_call cdr3_nt cdr3_aa
few TRBJ2-1 TRBV7-3 TRBD2 TGTGCCAGCAGCTTAAGACTAGCGGGGGCTAGGAATGAGCAGTTCTTC CASSLRLAGARNEQFF
few TRBJ1-2 TRBV24-1 TRBD1 TGTGCCACCAGTGGGCCCGGGACAGGCTATGGCTACACCTTC CATSGPGTGYGYTF
- TRBJ2-7 TRBV6-2/TRBV6-3 - TGTGCCAGCAGTTACGGGGGGATGTACGAGCAGTACTTC CASSYGGMYEQYF
- TRBJ2-1 TRBV7-2 TRBD1 TGTGCCAGCAGCCCTTTGACCGGACAGGCCTACAATGAGCAGTTCTTC CASSPLTGQAYNEQFF
- TRBJ2-7 TRBV11-3 - TGTGCCAGCAGCTTCCTAGCCAGTACCAGCACCTACGAGCAGTACTTC CASSFLASTSTYEQYF
many TRBJ2-5 TRBV10-3 - TGTGCCATCAGTGAGCAGTACGGCGAGACCCAGTACTTC CAISEQYGETQYF
- TRBJ2-2 TRBV27 - TGTGCCAGCAGCCCCAGGGGCCCCGGGGAGCTGTTTTTT CASSPRGPGELFF
- TRBJ1-6 TRBV5-1 TRBD1 TGCGCCAGCAGCTGGACAGGGGAATCACCCCTCCACTTT CASSWTGESPLHF
few TRBJ1-4 TRBV20-1 - TGCAGTGCTAGACAGGGCCCAACTAATGAAAAACTGTTTTTT CSARQGPTNEKLFF
many TRBJ1-4 TRBV7-9 - TGTGCCAGCAGCCCTCAAGCAACTAATGAAAAACTGTTTTTT CASSPQATNEKLFF
- TRBJ2-7 TRBV11-1 - TGTGCCAGCAGCTTTACCGGGACTCTTGGCGAGCAGTACTTC CASSFTGTLGEQYF
- TRBJ2-5 TRBV20-1 - TGCAGTGCTAGAGAGGCCTCCCCCTTTAATCCCCAGTACTTC CSAREASPFNPQYF
few TRBJ2-5 TRBV28 TRBD2 TGTGCCAGCAGCCATTTAGCGGGAGGGGCGGAGACCCAGTACTTC CASSHLAGGAETQYF
few TRBJ1-4 TRBV5-1 - TGCGCCAGCAGGGCGCCCGGGATCCCTAATGAAAAACTGTTTTTT CASRAPGIPNEKLFF
few TRBJ2-7 TRBV29-1 - TGCAGCGTTGTAGCGGAGGGGGCCTACGAGCAGTACTTC CSVVAEGAYEQYF
few TRBJ2-1 TRBV24-1 TRBD1 TGTGCCACCAGTGATCCCGGGACAGGGTCAAACAATGAGCAGTTCTTC CATSDPGTGSNNEQFF
few TRBJ2-1 TRBV7-2 - TGTGCCAGCAGCTTATCAGTAAACAATGAGCAGTTCTTC CASSLSVNNEQFF
few TRBJ2-1 TRBV2 - TGTGCCAGCAGTGATGAGGGAGGACCGGGCAATGAGCAGTTCTTC CASSDEGGPGNEQFF
few TRBJ1-2 TRBV7-9 - TGTGCCAGCAGCCTAGCGGACCTGGACCACTATGGCTACACCTTC CASSLADLDHYGYTF
few TRBJ2-7 TRBV29-1 - TGCAGCGTTGCTCAGGACACCTACGAGCAGTACTTC CSVAQDTYEQYF
- TRBJ1-3 TRBV4-3 - TGCGCCAGCAGCCTTGGTACAGGTATTTCTGGAAACACCATATATTTT CASSLGTGISGNTIYF
- TRBJ1-1 TRBV7-9 - TGTGCCAGCAGCTTAGCGCTTGCAGGGGTCACTGAAGCTTTCTTT CASSLALAGVTEAFF
- TRBJ2-7 TRBV7-2 - TGTGCCAGCAGCGCCTCCCACAGGGACCGCGAGCAGTACTTC CASSASHRDREQYF
few TRBJ2-7 TRBV7-9 TRBD2 TGTGCCAGCAGCTCCGGGACTAGCGGGAACCCCTACGAGCAGTACTTC CASSSGTSGNPYEQYF
many TRBJ1-3 TRBV5-1 - TGCGCCAGCAGCTTGGACGTCAGAACTGGAAACACCATATATTTT CASSLDVRTGNTIYF
once TRBJ2-3 TRBV11-3 - TGTGCCAGCAGCTTAAGGGGAGCCAGCACAGATACGCTGTATTTT CASSLRGASTDTLYF
few TRBJ1-2 TRBV29-1 - TGCAGCGTTGTCGACAATTTCTATGGCTACACCTTC CSVVDNFYGYTF
few TRBJ2-1 TRBV9 TRBD2 TGTGCCAGCAGCGGGACGGGACTAGCAGAATCCTACAATGAGCAGTTCTTC CASSGTGLAESYNEQFF
few TRBJ2-1 TRBV5-1 TRBD1 TGCGCCAGCAGCTTGCCCCCAACGGGACAGGGATACAATGAGCAGTTCTTC CASSLPPTGQGYNEQFF
- TRBJ1-2 TRBV29-1 - TGCAGCGTTGTGGCAGGGGCGGACTATGGCTACACCTTC CSVVAGADYGYTF
few TRBJ2-5 TRBV15 TRBD2 TGTGCCACCAGCAGGATCCTCTCTAGCGGGGTGGAGACCCAGTACTTC CATSRILSSGVETQYF
- TRBJ1-4 TRBV12-3/TRBV12-4 - TGTGCCAGCAACCCAGGTGGGGGACTAGGTGAAAAACTGTTTTTT CASNPGGGLGEKLFF
- TRBJ2-1 TRBV29-1 TRBD2 TGCAGCGTTGGCGGGAGGGCCCACAATGAGCAGTTCTTC CSVGGRAHNEQFF
few TRBJ2-5 TRBV2 - TGTGCCAGCAGTGGGCAAGCGGAAGAGACCCAGTACTTC CASSGQAEETQYF
- TRBJ2-1 TRBV3-1 - TGTGCCAGCAGCCAGGGAAGGCCCAATGAGCAGTTCTTC CASSQGRPNEQFF
few TRBJ1-1 TRBV7-2 - TGTGCCAGCAGCAAGGGCCCGAACACTGAAGCTTTCTTT CASSKGPNTEAFF
- TRBJ1-1 TRBV15 - TGTGCCACCAGCAGAGATCGTTTTGGCACTGAAGCTTTCTTT CATSRDRFGTEAFF
- TRBJ1-1 TRBV7-8 TRBD1 TGTGCCAGCAGCTCACGCCCCACAGGGGGCAGGGGGAACACTGAAGCTCTCTTT CASSSRPTGGRGNTEALF
few TRBJ2-7 TRBV21-1 - TGTGCCAGCAGCAAGAAAGGGCCTTCTCACGAGCAGTACTTC CASSKKGPSHEQYF
- TRBJ2-5 TRBV7-2 TRBD2 TGTGCCAGCAGCAGGGGGACTAGACAACAAGAGACCCAGTACTTC CASSRGTRQQETQYF
- TRBJ1-1 TRBV7-8 TRBD1 TGTGCCAGCAGCTCCCGACAGGGGAGCACTGAAGCTTTCTTT CASSSRQGSTEAFF
few TRBJ2-1 TRBV28 - TGTGCCAGCGCTCCCGGGGACCTATACAATGAGCAGTTCTTC CASAPGDLYNEQFF
many TRBJ2-1 TRBV4-1 - TGCGCCAGCAGCCAATTAAAGTCCGAGTATGAGCAGTTCTTC CASSQLKSEYEQFF
- TRBJ2-7 TRBV5-1 - TGCGCCAGCAGCGATCTCCGGGGCCCCGGGGTTCACGAGCAGTACTTC CASSDLRGPGVHEQYF
- TRBJ2-1 TRBV12-5 - TGTGCTACAGAACGGGGGGCCGTACCCTACAATGAGCAGTTCTTC CATERGAVPYNEQFF
- TRBJ2-5 TRBV7-8 - TGTGCCAGCAGCTTAGTTTCTGCGGGCGACGAGACCCAGTACTTC CASSLVSAGDETQYF
- TRBJ2-7 TRBV3-1 - TGTGCCAGCAGCCAAGCCCTCCGCTCCTACGAGCAGTACTTC CASSQALRSYEQYF
many TRBJ2-1 TRBV7-3 TRBD2 TGTGCCAGCAGCTTAGGACTAGCGGTCTACAATGAGCAGTTCTTC CASSLGLAVYNEQFF
- TRBJ2-4 TRBV10-3 - TGTGCCGCAAGCGGAGACTTCTGGGGAAATATTCAGTACTTC CAASGDFWGNIQYF
- TRBJ2-1 TRBV29-1 - TGCAGCGTTGACCGGGAATATGACGAGCAGTTCTTC CSVDREYDEQFF
- TRBJ2-4 TRBV6-5 - TGTGCCAGCAGTTTCGTACAGGGCGAAAACATTCAGTACTTC CASSFVQGENIQYF
few TRBJ2-5 TRBV29-1 TRBD1 TGCAGCACCTGGACAGGGCAAGAGACCCAGTACTTC CSTWTGQETQYF
- TRBJ2-5 TRBV2 - TGTGCCAGCAGTGCTCCAACTGGGCTGGAGACCCAGTACTTC CASSAPTGLETQYF
- TRBJ2-1 TRBV12-5 - TGTGCTAGTGGTTTTGGCTACAATGAGCAGTTCTTC CASGFGYNEQFF
- TRBJ1-6 TRBV4-3 - TGCGCCAGCAGCCAAAGGCCCTCCTATAATTCACCCCTCCACTTT CASSQRPSYNSPLHF
few TRBJ1-1 TRBV7-9 - TGTGCCAGCAGCTCCTTCGGTGGACACCCCGAAGCTTTCTTT CASSSFGGHPEAFF
- TRBJ1-1 TRBV27 - TGTGCCAGCAGTCCTCCCGGGTGGGGGGACACTGAAGCTTTCTTT CASSPPGWGDTEAFF
- TRBJ2-1 TRBV20-1 - TGCAGTGCGAACCCACCGGTGGGCAATGAGCAGTTCTTC CSANPPVGNEQFF
- TRBJ2-2 TRBV15 - TGTGCCACCAGCAGAGATTACGGTCAGAAACTCACCGGGGAGCTGTTTTTT CATSRDYGQKLTGELFF